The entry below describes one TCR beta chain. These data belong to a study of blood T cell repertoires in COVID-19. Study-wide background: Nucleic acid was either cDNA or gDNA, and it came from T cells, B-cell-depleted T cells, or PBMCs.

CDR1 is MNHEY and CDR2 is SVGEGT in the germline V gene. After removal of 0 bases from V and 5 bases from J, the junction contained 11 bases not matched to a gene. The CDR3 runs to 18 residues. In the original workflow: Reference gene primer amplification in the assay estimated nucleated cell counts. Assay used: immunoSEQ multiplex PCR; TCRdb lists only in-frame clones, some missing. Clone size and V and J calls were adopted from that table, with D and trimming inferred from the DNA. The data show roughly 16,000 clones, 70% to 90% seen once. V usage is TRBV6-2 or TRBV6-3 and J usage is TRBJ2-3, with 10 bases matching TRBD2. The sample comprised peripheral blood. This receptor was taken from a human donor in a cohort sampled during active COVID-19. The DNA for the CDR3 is TGTGCCAGCAGTTACTCAACGAGGCTAGCGGGGGAAGAAGATACGCAGTATTTT. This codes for CASSYSTRLAGEEDTQYF.